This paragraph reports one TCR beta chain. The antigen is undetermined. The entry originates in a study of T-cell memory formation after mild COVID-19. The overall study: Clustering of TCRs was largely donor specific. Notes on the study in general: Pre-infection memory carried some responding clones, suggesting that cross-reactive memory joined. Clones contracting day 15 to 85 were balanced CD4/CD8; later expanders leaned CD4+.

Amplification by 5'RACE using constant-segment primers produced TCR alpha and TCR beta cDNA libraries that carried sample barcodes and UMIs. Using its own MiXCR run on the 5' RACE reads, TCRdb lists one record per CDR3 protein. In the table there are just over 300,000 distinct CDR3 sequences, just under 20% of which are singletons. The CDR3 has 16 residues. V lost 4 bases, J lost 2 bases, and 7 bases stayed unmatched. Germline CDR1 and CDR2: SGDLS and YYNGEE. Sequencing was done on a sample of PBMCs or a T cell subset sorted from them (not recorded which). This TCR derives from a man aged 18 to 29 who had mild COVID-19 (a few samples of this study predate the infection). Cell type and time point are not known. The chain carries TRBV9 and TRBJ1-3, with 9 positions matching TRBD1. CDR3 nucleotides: TGTGCCAGCAGCCCAGGGACAGGGTCTCCTGGAAACACCATATATTTT. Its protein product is CASSPGTGSPGNTIYF. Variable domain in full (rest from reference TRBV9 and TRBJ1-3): DSGVTQTPKHLITATGQRVTLRCSPRSGDLSVYWYQQSLDQGLQFLIQYYNGEERAKGNILERFSAQQFPDLHSELNLSSLELGDSALYFCASSPGTGSPGNTIYFGEGSWLTVV.